This T cell receptor (beta chain) was sequenced in a study of molecular identifiers for immune sequencing clone quantification. Study-level information: For replicates, RNA isolated from 20,000 or 100,000 naive CD8 cells was divided into five portions, of which four were sequenced. Overall study results and limits: In naive cells, under 1% of molecules belonged to clones above 20 RNA copies, against over 97% in effector cells.

Germline values: CDR1 SGHRS, CDR2 YFSETQ. This CDR3 spans 15 amino acids. V lost 0 bases and J 2 bases, leaving 9 bases between the germline ends. This clonotype was seen many times. Its specificity is not known. TCRdb used MiXCR to reprocess the PCR reads, holding one entry per CDR3 protein. The sample records approximately 36,000 distinct CDR3 sequences, roughly 20% being singletons. Material: naive CD8+ T cells from blood, with Jurkat cell RNA spiked in. Subset here: FACS-sorted CD8+CD4-CCR7+CD45RA+ naive T cells. This clonotype originated in a human donor in good health. Some libraries in this study had Jurkat cell RNA spiked in. The chain joins TRBV5-1 to TRBJ2-1; D uncertain. This CDR3 is CASSLAEHAYNEQFF. DNA for the CDR3: TGCGCCAGCAGCTTGGCCGAACATGCCTACAATGAGCAGTTCTTC.